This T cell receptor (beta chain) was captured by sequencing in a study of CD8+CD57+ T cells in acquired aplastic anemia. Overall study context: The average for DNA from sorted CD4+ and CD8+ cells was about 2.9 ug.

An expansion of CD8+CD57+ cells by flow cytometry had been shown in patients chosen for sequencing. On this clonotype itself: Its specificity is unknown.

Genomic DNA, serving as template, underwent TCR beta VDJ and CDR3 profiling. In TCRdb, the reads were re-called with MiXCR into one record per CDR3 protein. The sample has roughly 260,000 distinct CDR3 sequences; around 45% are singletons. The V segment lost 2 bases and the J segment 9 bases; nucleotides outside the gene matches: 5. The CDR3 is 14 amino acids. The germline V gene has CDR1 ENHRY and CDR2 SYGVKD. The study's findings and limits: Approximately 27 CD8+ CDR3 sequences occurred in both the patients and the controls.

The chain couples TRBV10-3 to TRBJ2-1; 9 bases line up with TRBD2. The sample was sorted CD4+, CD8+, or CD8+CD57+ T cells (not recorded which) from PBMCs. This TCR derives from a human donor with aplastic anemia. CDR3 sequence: CAISEATSGGEQFF. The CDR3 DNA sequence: TGTGCCATCAGTGAGGCGACTAGCGGTGGTGAGCAGTTCTTC.